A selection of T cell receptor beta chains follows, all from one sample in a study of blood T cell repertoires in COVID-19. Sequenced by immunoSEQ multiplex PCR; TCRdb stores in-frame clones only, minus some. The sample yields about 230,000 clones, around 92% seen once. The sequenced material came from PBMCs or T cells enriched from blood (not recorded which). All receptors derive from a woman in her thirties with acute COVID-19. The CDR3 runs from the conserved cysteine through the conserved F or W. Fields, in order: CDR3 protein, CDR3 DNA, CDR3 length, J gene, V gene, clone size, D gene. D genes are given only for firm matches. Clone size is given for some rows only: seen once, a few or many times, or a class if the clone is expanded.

cdr3_aa: CSVEYRGTTDTQYF; cdr3_nt: TGCAGCGTTGAATACAGGGGGACCACAGATACGCAGTATTTT; cdr3_length: 14; j_call: TRBJ2-3; v_call: TRBV29-1; clone_size: -; d_call: TRBD1
cdr3_aa: CASSQEGLAETYEQYF; cdr3_nt: TGCGCCAGCAGCCAAGAGGGACTAGCGGAAACCTACGAGCAGTACTTC; cdr3_length: 16; j_call: TRBJ2-7; v_call: TRBV4-1; clone_size: -; d_call: TRBD2
cdr3_aa: CATSRPDRGNTGELFF; cdr3_nt: TGTGCCACCAGCAGACCCGACCGGGGAAACACCGGGGAGCTGTTTTTT; cdr3_length: 16; j_call: TRBJ2-2; v_call: TRBV15; clone_size: -; d_call: -
cdr3_aa: CASSPLTGASTDTQYF; cdr3_nt: TGTGCCAGCAGTCCGCTGACAGGGGCTAGCACAGATACGCAGTATTTT; cdr3_length: 16; j_call: TRBJ2-3; v_call: TRBV2; clone_size: -; d_call: TRBD1
cdr3_aa: CASNNWSAGGPGNSPLHF; cdr3_nt: TGTGCCAGCAATAATTGGTCCGCGGGGGGCCCTGGGAATTCACCCCTCCACTTT; cdr3_length: 18; j_call: TRBJ1-6; v_call: TRBV27; clone_size: -; d_call: -
cdr3_aa: CASSPAGANYGYTF; cdr3_nt: TGTGCCAGTAGCCCCGCCGGAGCTAACTATGGCTACACCTTC; cdr3_length: 14; j_call: TRBJ1-2; v_call: TRBV19; clone_size: once; d_call: -
cdr3_aa: CASSLARNTEAFF; cdr3_nt: TGTGCCAGCAGCTTGGCGCGGAACACTGAAGCTTTCTTT; cdr3_length: 13; j_call: TRBJ1-1; v_call: TRBV5-6; clone_size: -; d_call: -
cdr3_aa: CASSLGGTGGYGYTF; cdr3_nt: TGTGCCAGCAGCCTGGGGGGGACAGGTGGATATGGCTACACCTTC; cdr3_length: 15; j_call: TRBJ1-2; v_call: TRBV5-6; clone_size: once; d_call: TRBD1
cdr3_aa: CASSSRRSGGDTQYF; cdr3_nt: TGTGCCAGCAGTTCTCGCCGCTCGGGAGGTGATACGCAGTATTTT; cdr3_length: 15; j_call: TRBJ2-3; v_call: TRBV6-5; clone_size: -; d_call: TRBD2
cdr3_aa: CASSPLGTGGAEQYF; cdr3_nt: TGTGCCAGCTCACCACTTGGGACAGGGGGAGCCGAGCAGTACTTC; cdr3_length: 15; j_call: TRBJ2-7; v_call: TRBV18; clone_size: -; d_call: TRBD1
cdr3_aa: CASSPGRRGRRETQYF; cdr3_nt: TGTGCCAGTAGTCCCGGACGCAGGGGGCGGAGAGAGACCCAGTACTTC; cdr3_length: 16; j_call: TRBJ2-5; v_call: TRBV19; clone_size: -; d_call: TRBD1
cdr3_aa: CASSNYGGGGDTQYF; cdr3_nt: TGTGCCAGCTCTAACTACGGGGGGGGTGGAGATACGCAGTATTTT; cdr3_length: 15; j_call: TRBJ2-3; v_call: TRBV27; clone_size: few; d_call: TRBD2
cdr3_aa: CAIGTGQETQYF; cdr3_nt: TGTGCCATCGGAACAGGACAAGAGACCCAGTACTTC; cdr3_length: 12; j_call: TRBJ2-5; v_call: TRBV10-3; clone_size: -; d_call: -
cdr3_aa: CASSFWGRGGGRETQYF; cdr3_nt: TGTGCCAGCAGTTTCTGGGGCAGGGGAGGGGGAAGAGAGACCCAGTACTTC; cdr3_length: 17; j_call: TRBJ2-5; v_call: TRBV28; clone_size: -; d_call: -
cdr3_aa: CASSLQGTGELFF; cdr3_nt: TGCGCCAGCAGCTTGCAGGGGACGGGGGAGCTGTTTTTT; cdr3_length: 13; j_call: TRBJ2-2; v_call: TRBV5-1; clone_size: -; d_call: -
cdr3_aa: CASSGTADNEQFF; cdr3_nt: TGTGCCAGCAGTGGAACAGCGGACAATGAGCAGTTCTTC; cdr3_length: 13; j_call: TRBJ2-1; v_call: TRBV2; clone_size: -; d_call: -
cdr3_aa: CASSLDSRSNQPQHF; cdr3_nt: TGCGCCAGCAGCTTGGACAGCAGGAGCAATCAGCCCCAGCATTTT; cdr3_length: 15; j_call: TRBJ1-5; v_call: TRBV5-1; clone_size: -; d_call: -
cdr3_aa: CASSHWTEAFF; cdr3_nt: TGTGCCAGCAGCCACTGGACTGAAGCTTTCTTT; cdr3_length: 11; j_call: TRBJ1-1; v_call: TRBV11-2; clone_size: -; d_call: -
cdr3_aa: CASSRTLTGEGGYTF; cdr3_nt: TGTGCCAGCAGCCGAACTCTGACAGGGGAGGGTGGCTACACCTTC; cdr3_length: 15; j_call: TRBJ1-2; v_call: TRBV2; clone_size: -; d_call: TRBD1
cdr3_aa: CASSFGSRPNYGYTF; cdr3_nt: TGTGCCAGCAGCTTCGGGAGTAGGCCTAACTATGGCTACACCTTC; cdr3_length: 15; j_call: TRBJ1-2; v_call: TRBV5-6; clone_size: -; d_call: -
cdr3_aa: CASSEGQRSPLHF; cdr3_nt: TGCGCCAGCAGTGAGGGACAACGTTCACCCCTCCACTTT; cdr3_length: 13; j_call: TRBJ1-6; v_call: TRBV10-1; clone_size: -; d_call: -
cdr3_aa: CASSEFGGGGYNEQFF; cdr3_nt: TGTGCCAGCAGTGAATTCGGTGGCGGGGGATACAATGAGCAGTTCTTC; cdr3_length: 16; j_call: TRBJ2-1; v_call: TRBV6-1; clone_size: -; d_call: TRBD2
cdr3_aa: CASRPWDRGSYEQYF; cdr3_nt: TGTGCCAGCAGGCCCTGGGACAGGGGGTCCTACGAGCAGTACTTC; cdr3_length: 15; j_call: TRBJ2-7; v_call: TRBV5-4; clone_size: -; d_call: TRBD1
cdr3_aa: CAWSADRGQPQHF; cdr3_nt: TGTGCCTGGAGTGCAGACAGGGGTCAGCCCCAGCATTTT; cdr3_length: 13; j_call: TRBJ1-5; v_call: TRBV30; clone_size: -; d_call: TRBD1
cdr3_aa: CASSPQRVPNQPQHF; cdr3_nt: TGTGCCAGTAGCCCACAGAGGGTCCCGAATCAGCCCCAGCATTTT; cdr3_length: 15; j_call: TRBJ1-5; v_call: TRBV19; clone_size: -; d_call: -
cdr3_aa: CASSPPGLAGGQVKNIQYF; cdr3_nt: TGTGCCAGCTCACCACCAGGACTAGCGGGGGGGCAGGTCAAAAACATTCAGTACTTC; cdr3_length: 19; j_call: TRBJ2-4; v_call: TRBV18; clone_size: -; d_call: TRBD2
cdr3_aa: CASSHSGQNPYGYTF; cdr3_nt: TGTGCCAGTAGTCATTCGGGACAGAACCCTTATGGCTACACCTTC; cdr3_length: 15; j_call: TRBJ1-2; v_call: TRBV19; clone_size: -; d_call: TRBD1